A selection of T cell receptor beta chains follows, all from one sample in a study of cytomegalovirus exposure and HLA in healthy donors. Produced via immunoSEQ multiplex PCR; TCRdb's table is partial and in-frame only. The data show around 39,000 clones, about 60% seen once. Input material: PBMCs. The receptors originated from a human donor in good health. Each CDR3 is given with its conserved first and last residue. A D gene is named only where the DNA matches it firmly. For some rows the clone size is stated as once, few or many, or as a class when expanded; others skip it.

>few|TRBV5-4|TRBJ2-7|.
CASSSRQDYEQYF
TGTGCCAGCAGCTCCCGACAAGATTACGAGCAGTACTTC
>once|TRBV6-4|TRBJ1-2|.
CAREFRRKGSEGGYTF
TGTGCCAGGGAGTTCCGACGGAAAGGGTCGGAGGGTGGCTACACCTTC
>few|TRBV18|TRBJ1-2|.
CASSPDYGYTF
TGTGCCAGCTCCCCCGACTATGGCTACACCTTC
>few|TRBV6-6|TRBJ2-7|TRBD1
CASSYPGTGSYEQYF
TGTGCCAGCAGTTACCCCGGGACAGGCTCCTACGAGCAGTACTTC
>.|TRBV7-2|TRBJ2-1|.
CASSLDRDSYNEQFF
TGTGCCAGCAGCTTAGACAGGGACTCCTACAATGAGCAGTTCTTC
>few|TRBV7-3|TRBJ1-1|TRBD1
CASSKQGARTEAFF
TGTGCCAGCAGCAAACAGGGGGCGCGCACTGAAGCTTTCTTT
>once|TRBV5-1|TRBJ2-3|TRBD2
CASMTPGLSRKQYF
TGCGCCAGCATGACACCGGGACTAAGCCGGAAGCAATATTTT
>few|TRBV19|TRBJ1-5|.
CASAQRGNQPQHF
TGTGCCAGCGCCCAACGAGGCAATCAGCCCCAGCATTTT
>few|TRBV28|TRBJ1-5|.
CASSLGWDPRGQPQHF
TGTGCCAGCAGTTTAGGCTGGGACCCCAGGGGTCAGCCCCAGCATTTT
>.|TRBV4-1|TRBJ1-4|.
CASSQGMGSTNEKLFF
TGCGCCAGCAGCCAAGGCATGGGCTCAACTAATGAAAAACTGTTTTTT
>.|TRBV25-1|TRBJ2-1|.
CASSARTSYNEQFF
TGTGCCAGCTCCGCCAGAACCTCCTACAATGAGCAGTTCTTC
>.|TRBV5-4|TRBJ2-2|TRBD1
CASGMTGSTGELFF
TGTGCCAGCGGCATGACAGGGAGCACCGGGGAGCTGTTTTTT
>once|TRBV9|TRBJ1-6|TRBD1
CASSPVPGQQNSPLHF
TGTGCCAGCAGCCCCGTCCCGGGACAGCAGAATTCACCCCTCCACTTT
>.|TRBV4-2|TRBJ2-1|.
CASSQDTGRYYNEQFF
TGTGCCAGCAGCCAAGATACGGGGAGGTACTACAATGAGCAGTTCTTC
>.|TRBV7-9|TRBJ1-2|.
CASSFISGVGGYTF
TGTGCCAGCAGCTTCATATCGGGGGTGGGAGGCTACACCTTC
>.|TRBV2|TRBJ2-3|TRBD2
CASRLAGPTDTQYF
TGTGCCAGCAGACTAGCGGGGCCCACAGATACGCAGTATTTT